The rows below give T cell receptor beta chains drawn from one sample of a study of blood T cell repertoires in COVID-19. Measured with immunoSEQ multiplex PCR; TCRdb has only the in-frame clones, and not every one. The table has 200,000 to 250,000 clones, 80% to 90% seen once. Sample: peripheral blood. Source of these receptors: a man aged 50-59 years with acute or convalescent COVID-19. CDR3s include the opening cysteine and the closing phenylalanine or tryptophan.

>TRBJ1-1|TRBV9
CASATGGLGRMNTEAFF
>TRBJ1-2|TRBV7-2
CASSAGIGYTF
>TRBJ1-2|TRBV24-1
CATSDGRDGYTF
>TRBJ1-2|TRBV7-8
CASSLRQSDYGYTF
>TRBJ2-1|TRBV10-1
CASSDGRGAFF
>TRBJ1-1|TRBV6-1
CASSENLGGTEAFF
>TRBJ2-1|TRBV25-1
CASSGLASYNEQFF
>TRBJ1-1|TRBV5-6
CASSFYAPGQGNTEAFF
>TRBJ2-7|TRBV4-1
CASSQGEGTGLELYEQYF
>TRBJ2-7|TRBV6-6
CASSYPGQGAGEQYF
>TRBJ1-5|TRBV7-8
CASTWDRAQPQHF
>TRBJ1-1|TRBV5-8
CASSPGAQPEAFF
>TRBJ2-6|TRBV30
CAWSVRGSGANVLTF
>TRBJ1-2|TRBV19
CASSLRGGVGYTF
>TRBJ2-7|TRBV27
CASSLDRKAYEQYF
>TRBJ1-1|TRBV7-2
CASSFGQLNTEAFF
>TRBJ1-2|TRBV10-2
CASEGQGGNGYTF
>TRBJ1-4|TRBV6-6
CASSTGQANEKLFF
>TRBJ2-2|TRBV2
CASSGTGGGGELFF
>TRBJ2-2|TRBV9
CASSVVQDTGELFF